Listed below are T cell receptor beta chains from one sample, sequenced in a study of cytomegalovirus exposure and HLA in healthy donors. Clones were sequenced by immunoSEQ multiplex PCR, and TCRdb holds only the in-frame ones, with some missing. In the table there are under 250,000 clones, approximately 80% of which are singletons. The sequenced sample was PBMCs. All receptors come from a male donor in good health and CMV-seronegative. Each CDR3 is given without its conserved first and last residue.

V	length	J	CDR3
TRBV19	14	TRBJ2-7	ASRPIRDRGDSEQY
TRBV6-4	14	TRBJ2-2	ASSDLLAGNTGELF
TRBV5-5	14	TRBJ2-7	ASSLGPGTGSYEQY
TRBV6-1	12	TRBJ2-2	ASSEAVVTGELF
TRBV19	13	TRBJ2-7	ASSIERRLIYEQY
TRBV5-8	13	TRBJ2-7	ASSWWGGPSYEQY
TRBV7-2	14	TRBJ2-7	ASSYPDASGLYEQY
TRBV10-1	13	TRBJ2-2	ASKPTTTGSGELF
TRBV7-9	11	TRBJ2-4	ASSRLGGNIQY
TRBV14	16	TRBJ2-6	ASSQDRGQGSGANVLT
TRBV19	13	TRBJ1-2	ASSIPGQSNYGYT
TRBV10-3	13	TRBJ2-1	AISDWDSLYNEQF
TRBV6-1	17	TRBJ2-6	ASSEPDRGPLSGANVLT
TRBV30	9	TRBJ1-2	AWSQGGGNT
TRBV10-3	13	TRBJ2-5	AISPGGGDMETQY
TRBV19	13	TRBJ2-7	ASSMVTGEFYEQY
TRBV19	11	TRBJ1-2	ASNPDRNYGYT
TRBV28	12	TRBJ1-2	ASSSTGTIYGYT
TRBV9	12	TRBJ1-5	ASSVGQDNQPQH
TRBV21-1	12	TRBJ1-3	ASSNGGVGNTIY
TRBV19	13	TRBJ2-1	ASSIHRGSYNEQF
TRBV25-1	12	TRBJ1-4	ASMGTAIDEKLF
TRBV6-6	10	TRBJ1-1	ASIRDITEAF
TRBV9	16	TRBJ2-3	ASSALSGRGLSTDTQY
TRBV11-2	15	TRBJ2-7	ASSLDLTSGHTYEQY
TRBV28	11	TRBJ2-1	LSRLAGANEQF
TRBV29-1	9	TRBJ1-2	SVESVYGYT
TRBV15	11	TRBJ1-2	ATSRAEGDGYT
TRBV18	12	TRBJ1-1	ASSPKGGRTEAF
TRBV28	11	TRBJ1-5	ASRQGGRQPQH
TRBV18	12	TRBJ2-7	ASSKGEKPYEQY
TRBV18	13	TRBJ2-5	ASSLGTSGSETQY
TRBV6-1	13	TRBJ2-1	ASIRPGGPYNEQF
TRBV7-3	13	TRBJ1-2	ASSLEGRNHYGYT
TRBV28	12	TRBJ1-2	ASIPRDRDNGYT
TRBV7-9	12	-	ASSRGGDTYEQY
TRBV10-3	13	TRBJ2-3	ASKTIAENTDTQY
TRBV7-3	12	TRBJ2-5	ASSATGRGETQY
TRBV19	12	TRBJ2-7	ASSQGGFGYEQY
TRBV19	14	TRBJ1-6	ASSMAGASYNSPLH
TRBV5-1	11	TRBJ2-7	ASSLAGSYEQY
TRBV27	13	TRBJ1-2	ASSLRTGVMDGYT
TRBV28	13	TRBJ2-6	ASSLPRGGNNVLT
TRBV10-3	14	TRBJ2-1	AISVSDRGLYNEQF
TRBV14	13	TRBJ2-1	ASSQDGQGMNEQF
TRBV5-4	13	TRBJ2-7	ASSAVAGAYYEQH
TRBV6-6	12	TRBJ2-7	ASSYETGGYEQY
TRBV5-1	12	TRBJ1-3	ASSLQGAGNTIY
TRBV27	12	TRBJ2-5	ASRRQEYQETQY
TRBV2	9	TRBJ2-1	ATGTHNEQF
TRBV11-2	12	TRBJ2-1	ASSLDWGGGEQF
TRBV9	14	TRBJ2-1	ASSVVGSGSRNEQF
TRBV7-9	12	TRBJ2-7	ASSPGLGSYEQY